This T cell receptor (beta chain) is drawn from a study of PD-1 blockade in classical Hodgkin lymphoma. The CDR3 is 16 amino acids. V lost 7 bases to trimming and J lost 6 bases, with 22 bases between them. The germline gives CDR1 SQVTM, CDR2 ANQGSEA. Profiling relied on immunoSEQ multiplex PCR, and the TCRdb table lists in-frame clones only, not all of them. The data contain around 13,000 clones, about four fifths of them seen just once; the ten biggest clones take up approximately 22%. The patients all showed relapse after autologous stem cell transplantation, while their brentuximab vedotin exposure varied.

This chain uses TRBV29-1 with TRBJ1-6, with D perhaps matching TRBD1 (5 bases). The receptor was isolated from a human donor with classical Hodgkin lymphoma. Sequences were derived from peripheral blood mononuclear cells (PBMCs), sampled at baseline. In DNA, the CDR3 is TGCAGCGCCCCCACGGGGGAGAAAAAGGCTAATTCACCCCTCCACTTT. It yields the protein CSAPTGEKKANSPLHF.